This T cell receptor beta chain came from a study of blood T cell repertoires in COVID-19. This clone has just a few counts. The data were produced by immunoSEQ multiplex PCR, yet TCRdb's version contains in-frame clones alone and is incomplete. The data hold some 74,000 clones, with around 80% observed a single time. This CDR3 is built from 13 residues. The germline V gene encodes CDR1 GTSNPN and CDR2 SVGIG (reference sequence). V was clipped by 8 bases and J by 1 base; unmatched bases: 5. The receptor's source is a woman of 80 years or more with active or convalescent COVID-19. This sequence joins TRBV30 and TRBJ2-7; TRBD1 aligns across 10 bases. Sequencing was done on a sample of peripheral blood. The CDR3 reads CAPAGQGSYEQYF. CDR3 sequence (DNA): TGTGCCCCGGCGGGACAGGGGTCCTACGAGCAGTACTTC.